These 31 T cell receptor beta chains were all obtained from the same sample, sequenced in a study of identical twins. TCRdb re-analysed the 5' RACE reads in MiXCR, keeping a single row per CDR3 protein. Here the sample spans about 280,000 distinct CDR3 sequences, about 8.9% being singletons. This sample was shared with a second study, whose subject was yellow fever vaccine responses in identical twins.

The specimen was memory (CD45RO+) T cells sorted from blood. Receptors were obtained from a woman between 18 and 29 years old in good health.

This clonotype was picked up many times. CDR3 sequence (DNA): TGTGCCAGCAGTCTCGGGACAGTTTCCTACGAGCAGTACGTC. Residues: CASSLGTVSYEQYV. The rearrangement links TRBV28 to TRBJ2-7; 7 positions agree with TRBD1. CDR3 length: 14 amino acids. J was trimmed by 1 base and V by 5 bases; bases with no gene match: 5. Germline V gene lookup returns CDR1 MDHEN and CDR2 SYDVKM.

The table lists this clonotype with a few counts. This chain connects TRBV27 to TRBJ1-1; possibly TRBD1 for D (5 bases). This CDR3 contains 15 residues. Trimming left V 0 bases short and J 4 bases short, with 12 bases between. CDR1 is MNHEY, CDR2 SMNVEV, per germline (reference sequence). DNA for the CDR3: TGTGCCAGCAGTTTATCCCCAGGGTCCGCCACTGAAGCTTTCTTT. The encoded protein is CASSLSPGSATEAFF.

This clonotype was detected a few times. This chain joins TRBV7-9 and TRBJ2-2; D may match TRBD1 or TRBD2 (6 bases each). The germline CDR1 and CDR2 sequences are SEHNR and FQNEAQ (reference sequence). The CDR3 has 16 amino acids. The V and J ends lost 5 bases and 1 base respectively, with 14 bases between them. The CDR3 region is CASSPQRGVNTGELFF. The CDR3 DNA reads as TGTGCCAGCAGCCCTCAGAGGGGGGTGAACACCGGGGAGCTGTTTTTT.

This clonotype was seen at least ten times. The rearrangement joins TRBV5-1 to TRBJ2-5, with D unclear. Per the germline V gene, CDR1 is SGHRS and CDR2 is YFSETQ. This CDR3 contains 15 residues. Between the trimmed V and J ends, which lost 2 bases and 4 bases, there was a span of 15 bases. As DNA, the CDR3 is TGCGCCAGCAGCTTTGGAAGGATAGGGTCAGAGACCCAGTACTTC. It specifies CASSFGRIGSETQYF. Complete variable domain (other parts from reference TRBV5-1 and TRBJ2-5): KAGVTQTPRYLIKTRGQQVTLSCSPISGHRSVSWYQQTPGQGLQFLFEYFSETQRNKGNFPGRFSGRQFSNSRSEMNVSTLELGDSALYLCASSFGRIGSETQYFGPGTRLLVL.

This clonotype was seen at least ten times. The J gene is TRBJ1-2, the V gene TRBV19, with TRBD1 matching over 7 bases. J gave up 3 bases and V 3 bases, and 7 bases lay outside the gene matches. In germline, CDR1 is LNHDA, CDR2 SQIVND (reference sequence). This CDR3 has 15 residues. For the CDR3, the DNA is TGTGCCAGTAGTATCCCCGCCGGGACAGACTATGGCTACACCTTC. Protein: CASSIPAGTDYGYTF.

This clonotype occurred many times. The chain uses TRBV7-9 and TRBJ2-1; the match to TRBD2 covers 10 bases. The V segment lost 0 bases and the J segment 7 bases; nucleotides outside the gene matches: 6. CDR1 is SEHNR, CDR2 FQNEAQ, per germline (reference sequence). The CDR3 spans 16 residues. The CDR3 reads CASSLALLAGDNEQFF. The CDR3 DNA sequence: TGTGCCAGCAGCTTAGCCCTTCTAGCGGGAGATAATGAGCAGTTCTTC.

This chain uses TRBV12-3 or TRBV12-4 with TRBJ2-3; D gene uncertain. V dropped 9 bases and J dropped 2 bases, with 15 bases sitting between them. This CDR3 spans 14 amino acids. Here the CDR3 DNA reads TGTGCCAGTCACGCACGGAGTTCCACAGATACGCAGTATTTT. Amino acids: CASHARSSTDTQYF.

V is TRBV20-1 and J is TRBJ2-5; TRBD2 agrees at 11 bases. V gave up 2 bases and J gave up 9 bases; unmatched junction bases: 14. Germline CDR1 DFQATT, CDR2 SNEGSKA (reference sequence). CDR3 length equals 16 residues. The CDR3 DNA is TGCAGTGCTAGATGGGCAGGGACTAGCGGACCCGGGGCCCAGTACTTC. Translation gives CSARWAGTSGPGAQYF.

This clonotype was recorded at least ten times. The chain employs TRBV24-1 and TRBJ1-5; no definite D call. Per germline, CDR1 KGHDR and CDR2 SFDVKD. Trimming took off 0 bases at V and 7 bases at J, with 9 bases between the two ends. The CDR3 spans 14 residues. CDR3 sequence: CATSDLSVGQPQHF. In nucleotides, the CDR3 is TGTGCCACCAGTGATTTGTCGGTGGGACAGCCCCAGCATTTT.

This clonotype was observed at least ten times. The chain uses TRBV7-8 and TRBJ1-2; D call uncertain. With 5 bases removed from V and 0 bases from J, the gap between germline ends came to 7 bases. The CDR3 is 13 amino acids. Germline V gene lookup returns CDR1 SGHVS and CDR2 FQNEAQ. The CDR3 region is CASSPDSNYGYTF. CDR3 DNA sequence: TGTGCCAGCAGCCCAGACTCTAACTATGGCTACACCTTC.

This clonotype showed up many times. The chain couples TRBV6-1 to TRBJ2-2; 8 bases match TRBD2. Trimming at V came to 5 bases and at J to 0 bases, leaving 2 bases not matched to a gene. Per the germline V gene, CDR1 is MNHNS and CDR2 is SASEGT. The CDR3 has 15 residues. The CDR3 is CASSLSGANTGELFF. The CDR3 bases are TGTGCCAGCAGTCTTAGCGGGGCGAACACCGGGGAGCTGTTTTTT.

In this sample, this clonotype turned up many times. The chain is built from TRBV4-1 and TRBJ1-4; D is perhaps TRBD1 (5 bases). The germline CDR1 and CDR2 sequences are MGHRA and YSYEKL. Trimming stripped 2 bases from V and 3 bases from J, with 10 bases between. The CDR3 is made up of 15 amino acids. The CDR3 spells CASSQRGEANEKLFF. Here the CDR3 DNA reads TGCGCCAGCAGCCAACGAGGGGAGGCTAATGAAAAACTGTTTTTT.

This clonotype was seen many times. The chain employs TRBV5-1 and TRBJ2-3, with a possible D match to TRBD2 (5 bases). There are 16 residues in the CDR3. Deletions cut 1 base from V and 2 bases from J, with 14 bases between. CDR1 and CDR2 from the germline V gene are SGHRS and YFSETQ. The CDR3, as DNA: TGCGCCAGCAGCTTGCCCGCCACCGGGAACACAGATACGCAGTATTTT. This codes for CASSLPATGNTDTQYF. The full variable domain, with the rest looked up from reference TRBV5-1 and TRBJ2-3, is KAGVTQTPRYLIKTRGQQVTLSCSPISGHRSVSWYQQTPGQGLQFLFEYFSETQRNKGNFPGRFSGRQFSNSRSEMNVSTLELGDSALYLCASSLPATGNTDTQYFGPGTRLTVL.

The chain is built from TRBV3-1 and TRBJ1-4; possible D gene TRBD1, 5 bases. Trimming cost V 4 bases and J 4 bases, with 13 bases left between them. CDR1 and CDR2 from the germline V gene are LGHDT and YNNKEL (reference sequence). The CDR3 is 15 residues long. The CDR3 region is CASSPRGGVNEKLFF. The DNA of the CDR3 is TGTGCCAGCAGCCCTCGGGGGGGGGTTAATGAAAAACTGTTTTTT.

This sequence joins TRBV7-8 and TRBJ2-2, with D perhaps TRBD1 (6 bases). V dropped 4 bases and J dropped 0 bases, with 12 bases sitting between them. CDR3 length: 16 amino acids. Germline V lookup: CDR1 SGHVS, CDR2 FQNEAQ. CDR3 nucleotides: TGTGCCAGCAGCTCGTCGGACAGCACGAACACCGGGGAGCTGTTTTTT. Its protein is CASSSSDSTNTGELFF.

This clonotype occurred a few times. The genes are TRBV3-1 and TRBJ2-5; D unresolved. CDR1 is LGHDT and CDR2 is YNNKEL in the germline V gene (reference sequence). The CDR3 length is 15 residues. V lost 8 bases, J lost 2 bases, and 18 bases lay in between. The CDR3 loop reads CASSRQVTVQETQYF. The CDR3 DNA reads as TGTGCCAGCTCTCGTCAAGTCACAGTTCAAGAGACCCAGTACTTC.

This chain's CDR3 is CASSLVMAEQFF. The CDR3 DNA sequence: TGTGCCAGCAGCTTAGTAATGGCTGAGCAGTTCTTC. The rearrangement links TRBV7-9 to TRBJ2-1; D not certain. The V and J ends lost 1 base and 9 bases respectively, with 7 bases between them. From germline, CDR1 is SEHNR and CDR2 FQNEAQ (reference sequence). The CDR3 runs 12 residues.

J is TRBJ2-6 and V is TRBV21-1; the table's D call, TRBD1, was not checked against the DNA. TRBV21-1 is noted as a pseudogene. This CDR3 has 17 residues. The DNA for the CDR3 is TGTGCCAGCAGCGGCCGGGACAGGGCTTTTGGGGCGAACGTCCTGACTTTC. The encoded protein is CASSGRDRAFGANVLTF.

As for this clonotype: This may be a read error, as it is one base from a much larger clone. This rearrangement joins TRBV20-1 to TRBJ2-5, with 13 bases identical to TRBD2. From germline, CDR1 is DFQATT and CDR2 SNEGSKA (reference sequence). CDR3 length: 15 amino acids. Trimming cost V 0 bases and J 6 bases; bases outside gene matches: 4. The CDR3, as DNA: TGCAGTGCTAGAGACAGGACTAGCGGGGGACAGACCCAGTACTTC. It codes for CSARDRTSGGQTQYF.

The chain uses TRBV20-1 and TRBJ1-2; TRBD1 aligns across 9 bases. CDR3 length: 15 amino acids. V trimming: 6 bases; J trimming: 4 bases; junction bases outside the gene matches: 12. The germline V gene encodes CDR1 DFQATT and CDR2 SNEGSKA (reference sequence). The CDR3 DNA follows: TGCAGTGCCCCCGGGACAGGGAAGTACGTCTATGGCTACACCTTC. Its protein product is CSAPGTGKYVYGYTF.

This clonotype came up many times. The V gene is TRBV12-3 or TRBV12-4, the J gene TRBJ1-1; no firm D call. This CDR3 contains 15 residues. Trimming left V 5 bases short and J 0 bases short, with 13 bases between. Here the CDR3 DNA reads TGTGCCAGCAGTCCCCGTGGGTTGATGAACACTGAAGCTTTCTTT. Encoded protein: CASSPRGLMNTEAFF.

This clonotype was seen only a few times. The V gene is TRBV7-2, the J gene TRBJ1-4; the D is unclear. Per germline, CDR1 SGHTA and CDR2 FQGNSA. The CDR3 covers 12 residues. The V end was cut by 2 bases, the J end by 8 bases, with 6 bases between. CDR3 loop: CASSLTREKLFF. The CDR3 DNA sequence: TGTGCCAGCAGCTTAACTAGGGAAAAACTGTTTTTT. Combining the CDR3 with reference TRBV7-2 and TRBJ1-4 gives the whole variable domain GAGVSQSPSNKVTEKGKDVELRCDPISGHTALYWYRQSLGQGLEFLIYFQGNSAPDKSGLPSDRFSAERTGGSVSTLTIQRTQQEDSAVYLCASSLTREKLFFGSGTQLSVL.

The chain joins TRBV7-8 to TRBJ2-2; 10 bases map to TRBD2. CDR3 length: 17 residues. Trimming took 5 bases from V and 7 from J; bases not matched to a gene: 13. The germline CDR1 and CDR2 sequences are SGHVS and FQNEAQ. The CDR3 DNA is TGTGCCAGCAGCCACGGGATAGCGGGGGGATTGGGCGGGGAGCTGTTTTTT. This translates into CASSHGIAGGLGGELFF.

This clonotype was seen only a few times. The rearrangement links TRBV20-1 to TRBJ2-1, with D uncertain. CDR3 length: 10 residues. The ends were cut back, 6 bases at V and 4 bases at J, with 4 bases in the middle. From germline, CDR1 is DFQATT and CDR2 SNEGSKA (reference sequence). CDR3 residues: CSAGYNEQFF. CDR3 coding DNA: TGCAGTGCCGGTTACAATGAGCAGTTCTTC.

The table lists this clonotype with a few counts. The chain recombines TRBV11-2 with TRBJ1-1, with D perhaps TRBD1 (6 bases). CDR1 is SGHAT, CDR2 FQNNGV, per germline. The CDR3 runs 14 residues. Trimming shortened V by 3 bases and J by 5 bases, and 13 bases separated the two germline ends. CDR3 sequence (DNA): TGTGCCAGCAGCTTTAACAGGGAGGGGACTGAAGCTTTCTTT. This codes for CASSFNREGTEAFF.

There are many counts of this clonotype. The chain joins TRBV29-1 to TRBJ2-5; D is undetermined. From germline, CDR1 is SQVTM and CDR2 ANQGSEA. The CDR3 is 11 amino acids. V lost 7 bases, J lost 4 bases, and 10 bases lay in between. The CDR3 nucleotides are TGCAGCGCCGGAATGAGAGAGACCCAGTACTTC. This codes for CSAGMRETQYF.

This clonotype showed up many times. The gene calls are TRBV20-1 and TRBJ1-2, with D hard to call. Trimming pared 4 bases from V and 8 bases from J, leaving 14 bases between. This CDR3 region has 12 residues. Germline V gene lookup returns CDR1 DFQATT and CDR2 SNEGSKA (reference sequence). CDR3 nucleotide sequence: TGCAGTGCTACCGCGGGAGGGTTAGGCTACACCTTC. The encoded protein is CSATAGGLGYTF.

This sequence joins TRBV27 and TRBJ1-1, with 7 positions matching TRBD1. The germline V gene encodes CDR1 MNHEY and CDR2 SMNVEV (reference sequence). After removal of 6 bases from V and 1 base from J, the junction contained 8 bases not matched to a gene. This CDR3 comprises 15 residues. CDR3 sequence (DNA): TGTGCCAGCAGCCTTGACAGGGAGACGAACACTGAAGCTTTCTTT. Translation gives CASSLDRETNTEAFF.

This clonotype was counted a few times. The chain has TRBV19 and TRBJ2-1; D possibly corresponds to TRBD2 (6 bases). Trimming stripped 4 bases from V and 10 bases from J, with 11 bases between. This CDR3 comprises 12 residues. Germline-derived CDR1 and CDR2 are LNHDA and SQIVND (reference sequence). The CDR3 DNA reads as TGTGCCAGTAGTACGGAGGGTAGGGAGCAGTTCTTC. Translating gives CASSTEGREQFF.

There are a few counts of this clonotype. The chain couples TRBV29-1 to TRBJ1-4, with D tentatively TRBD1 (5 bases). Germline V gene lookup returns CDR1 SQVTM and CDR2 ANQGSEA. This CDR3 is 13 amino acids long. Trimming took off 5 bases at V and 15 bases at J, with 22 bases between the two ends. The CDR3 DNA sequence: TGCAGCGTTCAACACCTCCCTCAGGGCCCTTTGTTTTTT. Its protein is CSVQHLPQGPLFF.

The J gene is TRBJ2-3, the V gene TRBV29-1; 7 nucleotides agree with TRBD2. This CDR3 is 13 amino acids long. Looked up from germline, CDR1 is SQVTM and CDR2 is ANQGSEA. V trimming: 4 bases; J trimming: 8 bases; junction bases outside the gene matches: 9. This CDR3 reads CSVASRLARTQYF. The CDR3 bases are TGCAGCGTTGCATCAAGACTAGCCCGTACGCAGTATTTT.